This TCR beta chain was profiled in a study of OX40 agonist ivuxolimab in advanced cancers. Study as a whole: One hepatocellular carcinoma and a couple of cutaneous melanoma patients partially responded.

Sequenced by immunoSEQ multiplex PCR; TCRdb stores in-frame clones only, minus some. Of 65,000 to 85,000 clones listed, roughly 84% are singletons. The sequence came from an adult with an advanced solid tumor such as melanoma, head and neck, liver or kidney cancer. The sequencing used CD4+ or CD8+ T cells sorted from blood, collected in a trial of the OX40 agonist ivuxolimab.

The CDR3 DNA follows: TGCAGCGTCCACCCCGCCGTTGGGACTGTAGCTCTGGTCACTGAAGCTTTCTTT. Translated: CSVHPAVGTVALVTEAFF. V gene TRBV29-1 combines with J gene TRBJ1-1, with a tentative D call TRBD1 (5 bases). Deletions cut 6 bases from V and 4 bases from J, with 30 bases between. The CDR3 totals 18 residues. Germline assignment: CDR1 SQVTM and CDR2 ANQGSEA.